This TCR beta chain was identified during a study of T cell responses to AZD1222 COVID-19 vaccine. Sequencing was performed with immunoSEQ multiplex PCR; in TCRdb, only in-frame clones are kept and a portion is missing. This sample has some 150,000 clones, with 85% to 95% found just once. V lost 4 bases and J 0 bases, leaving 15 bases between the germline ends. The germline V gene encodes CDR1 SGHRS and CDR2 YFSETQ. The CDR3 runs 16 residues. The TCR sequence derives from an adult in good health. The specimen was peripheral blood, collected on day 0 of AZD1222 vaccination. The rearrangement joins TRBV5-1 to TRBJ2-3; D gene unclear. The CDR3 spells CASSLPVRASTDTQYF. For the CDR3, the DNA is TGCGCCAGCAGCCTACCCGTTCGGGCTAGCACAGATACGCAGTATTTT. The full variable domain, completed using reference TRBV5-1 and TRBJ2-3, is KAGVTQTPRYLIKTRGQQVTLSCSPISGHRSVSWYQQTPGQGLQFLFEYFSETQRNKGNFPGRFSGRQFSNSRSEMNVSTLELGDSALYLCASSLPVRASTDTQYFGPGTRLTVL.